This TCR beta chain was identified in a study of high-grade serous ovarian cancer treatment subgroups. Study-wide findings and caveats: Different patients shared almost no repertoire; same-patient tumors shared about 0.11 to 0.79.

Clones were sequenced by immunoSEQ multiplex PCR, and TCRdb holds only the in-frame ones, with some missing. The sample lists approximately 1,100 clones; about four fifths were seen once. Points on this clone: Antigen: not known.

The tumor samples were collected prior to definitive surgery or chemotherapy. Germline V gives CDR1 SEHNR, CDR2 FQNEAQ (reference sequence). This CDR3 is 13 amino acids long. Trimming removed 0 bases from V and 8 bases from J, with 8 bases in between. The receptor comes from a human donor with high-grade serous ovarian cancer. Sequencing was done on a sample of tumor tissue. This chain uses TRBV7-9 with TRBJ2-1; D uncertain. The CDR3 nucleotides are TGTGCCAGCAGCTTAGCGTCAGTTGATGAGCAGTTCTTC. Translating it yields CASSLASVDEQFF.